Below, 18 T cell receptor beta chains from the same sample are listed, as sequenced in a study of cytomegalovirus exposure and HLA in healthy donors. It was with 60 Vbeta and 13 Jbeta primers that the PCR ran. Here immunoSEQ multiplex PCR was the method, and the copy in TCRdb shows in-frame clones only, minus some. The data contain about 100,000 clones, about 72% of them singletons. Sequenced material: PBMCs. The origin of the receptors is a woman in her sixties in good health and CMV-seropositive.

This rearrangement joins TRBV18 to TRBJ1-2, with 8 bases identical to TRBD1. The germline V gene encodes CDR1 KGHSH and CDR2 LQKENI. The CDR3 spans 12 residues. V lost 3 bases, J lost 8 bases, and 2 bases stayed unmatched. CDR3 residues: CASSPTGDGYTF. As DNA, the CDR3 is TGTGCCAGCTCACCGACAGGGGACGGCTACACCTTC.

The genes are TRBV28 and TRBJ2-3, with TRBD2 matching over 10 bases. Germline V gene data show CDR1 as MDHEN and CDR2 as SYDVKM. V lost 8 bases to trimming and J lost 3 bases; unmatched junction nucleotides: 8. The CDR3 has 15 amino acids. The DNA for the CDR3 is TGTGCCAGCTCCCTACTAGCGGGAAGGACAGATACGCAGTATTTT. This sequence encodes CASSLLAGRTDTQYF. The whole variable domain, filled in from reference TRBV28 and TRBJ2-3, reads DVKVTQSSRYLVKRTGEKVFLECVQDMDHENMFWYRQDPGLGLRLIYFSYDVKMKEKGDIPEGYSVSREKKERFSLILESASTNQTSMYLCASSLLAGRTDTQYFGPGTRLTVL.

The chain couples TRBV5-1 to TRBJ2-7; a weak D match, TRBD2 (6 bases). Germline V gene data show CDR1 as SGHRS and CDR2 as YFSETQ. The CDR3 contains 13 residues. V lost 0 bases to trimming and J lost 6 bases, with 10 bases between them. The CDR3 reads CASSLVQGGEQYF. In DNA, the CDR3 is TGCGCCAGCAGCTTGGTCCAGGGAGGCGAGCAGTACTTC.

The chain is built from TRBV15 and TRBJ1-4; perhaps TRBD1 as D (5 bases). This CDR3 comprises 15 residues. Germline values: CDR1 LNHNV, CDR2 YYDKDF (reference sequence). V was cut by 3 bases and J by 6 bases, with 14 bases left in between. CDR3 in amino acids: CATSRAGVGDEKLFF. The CDR3 DNA reads TGTGCCACCAGCAGGGCGGGAGTAGGGGATGAAAAACTGTTTTTT.

The J gene is TRBJ1-6, the V gene TRBV6-1; TRBD1 matches at 12 bases. From germline, CDR1 is MNHNS and CDR2 SASEGT. The CDR3 extends over 15 amino acids. The ends lost 4 bases at V and 9 bases at J; junction bases unmatched: 4. The chain's CDR3 is CASSVPGQGASPLHF. CDR3 nucleotides: TGTGCCAGCAGTGTCCCGGGACAGGGGGCTTCACCCCTCCACTTT.

Remarks on this clone: A junction boundary mismatches the germline segment, possibly from a read error. The J gene is TRBJ1-3, the V gene TRBV7-7, with D perhaps matching TRBD1 (5 bases). Germline loops: CDR1 SSHAT, CDR2 FNYEAQ (reference sequence). This CDR3 contains 15 residues. The CDR3 sequence: CASSRGTGAGNTIYF. In DNA, the CDR3 is TGTGCTAGCAGCCGCGGGACCGGAGCTGGAAACACCATATATTTT.

The gene calls are TRBV5-1 and TRBJ2-1, with unresolved D. Germline CDR1 and CDR2: SGHRS and YFSETQ. The CDR3 loop spans 13 amino acids. Between the trimmed V and J ends, which lost 3 bases and 10 bases, there was a span of 14 bases. The CDR3 sequence is CASSSISFPEQFF. The CDR3 nucleotides read TGCGCCAGCAGCTCAATTAGTTTCCCCGAGCAGTTCTTC.

Only a few counts were recorded for this clone. The chain links TRBV15 to TRBJ2-1, with a weak D call TRBD2 (5 bases). Germline assignment: CDR1 LNHNV and CDR2 YYDKDF (reference sequence). The V gene lost 5 bases and the J gene lost 0 bases, with 14 bases spanning the gap. The CDR3 has 16 amino acids. The CDR3 coding sequence is TGTGCCACCAGCCAGGCTAGCTTGAGCTCCTACAATGAGCAGTTCTTC. This sequence encodes CATSQASLSSYNEQFF.

V and J are TRBV28 and TRBJ2-2, with TRBD1 identical over 7 bases. CDR1 and CDR2 from the germline V gene are MDHEN and SYDVKM. Losses at the gene ends were 4 bases for V and 5 bases for J; bases not matched to a gene: 13. The CDR3 spans 17 residues. CDR3 coding DNA: TGTGCCAGCAGTTGGGACAGAAGGGCTGTTTGGACCGGGGAGCTGTTTTTT. Translated: CASSWDRRAVWTGELFF.

This clone appeared a few times. J is TRBJ1-2 and V is TRBV4-1; 7 bases are a match to TRBD1. The V gene end was trimmed by 4 bases and the J gene end by 8 bases; junction bases not matched to a gene: 7. Germline CDR1 and CDR2: MGHRA and YSYEKL. The CDR3 is 13 residues long. In DNA form, the CDR3 reads TGCGCCAGCAGCCCAGGGGACAGTCGAGGCTACACCTTC. It specifies CASSPGDSRGYTF.

The V gene is TRBV27, the J gene TRBJ1-2, with 9 positions matching TRBD1. This CDR3 comprises 15 residues. V lost 5 bases to trimming and J lost 0 bases; unmatched junction nucleotides: 4. Germline V gene lookup returns CDR1 MNHEY and CDR2 SMNVEV (reference sequence). The CDR3, as DNA: TGTGCCAGCAGTCCCGGGACAGGGCCTAACTATGGCTACACCTTC. Translating gives CASSPGTGPNYGYTF.

This chain joins TRBV11-1 and TRBJ2-4; 7 bases are shared with TRBD1. The CDR3 is 16 amino acids. Germline V gene sequence: CDR1 SGHAT, CDR2 FQDESV (reference sequence). Trimming took 5 bases from V and 0 from J; bases not matched to a gene: 7. CDR3 DNA: TGTGCCAGCAGCCTGACAGGGTCGCGAGCCAAAAACATTCAGTACTTC. Its translation is CASSLTGSRAKNIQYF.

V usage is TRBV18 and J usage is TRBJ1-5; D gene uncertain. Deletions cut 3 bases from V and 9 bases from J, with 12 bases between. CDR3 length: 13 residues. Germline-derived CDR1 and CDR2 are KGHSH and LQKENI. CDR3 in amino acids: CASSPGPSAPQHF. The CDR3 DNA is TGTGCCAGCTCACCGGGCCCCTCGGCGCCCCAGCATTTT.

The rearrangement joins TRBV2 to TRBJ2-4; TRBD1 aligns across 8 bases. Germline lookup yields CDR1 SNHLY and CDR2 FYNNEI. V lost 1 base, J lost 6 bases, and 8 bases stayed unmatched. The CDR3 contains 16 residues. CDR3 sequence: CASSEESGGRGNIQYF. CDR3 nucleotides: TGTGCCAGCAGTGAAGAGTCAGGGGGCAGGGGAAACATTCAGTACTTC.

The chain links TRBV18 to TRBJ1-1; TRBD1 is a possible D gene (5 bases). The CDR3 extends over 16 amino acids. Germline CDR1 is KGHSH and CDR2 is LQKENI. The V end lost 2 bases, the J end lost 2 bases, and 15 bases lay between the germline ends. The CDR3 reads CASSPMSFRVNTEAFF. CDR3 DNA sequence: TGTGCCAGCTCACCAATGAGCTTCAGGGTTAACACTGAAGCTTTCTTT. The entire variable domain, with the rest obtained from reference TRBV18 and TRBJ1-1, is as follows: NAGVMQNPRHLVRRRGQEARLRCSPMKGHSHVYWYRQLPEEGLKFMVYLQKENIIDESGMPKERFSAEFPKEGPSILRIQQVVRGDSAAYFCASSPMSFRVNTEAFFGQGTRLTVV.

The V gene is TRBV10-3, the J gene TRBJ2-3, with D unclear. The length of the CDR3 is 10 residues. Germline CDR1 and CDR2: ENHRY and SYGVKD. V gave up 3 bases and J gave up 13 bases, with 8 bases separating them. The CDR3 nucleotides are TGTGCCATCAGTGAATCCCCAAAGTATTTT. This translates into CAISESPKYF.

The CDR3 reads CASSSFDSNYNEQFF. The CDR3 region has the DNA TGTGCCAGCAGCTCCTTCGACTCAAACTACAATGAGCAGTTCTTC. The chain employs TRBV5-4 and TRBJ2-1; D is uncertain. V gave up 3 bases and J gave up 3 bases, with 13 bases separating them. The CDR3 totals 15 residues. CDR1 is SGHNT and CDR2 is YYREEE in the germline V gene (reference sequence).

This clone was detected a few times. This chain links TRBV4-1 with TRBJ2-1, with 11 nucleotides matching TRBD2. Germline values: CDR1 MGHRA, CDR2 YSYEKL. The CDR3 spans 19 residues. The V segment lost 3 bases and the J segment 0 bases; nucleotides outside the gene matches: 10. CDR3 region: CASSHPQLAGVSSYNEQFF. The CDR3 DNA follows: TGCGCCAGCAGCCACCCTCAACTAGCGGGAGTGAGCTCCTACAATGAGCAGTTCTTC.